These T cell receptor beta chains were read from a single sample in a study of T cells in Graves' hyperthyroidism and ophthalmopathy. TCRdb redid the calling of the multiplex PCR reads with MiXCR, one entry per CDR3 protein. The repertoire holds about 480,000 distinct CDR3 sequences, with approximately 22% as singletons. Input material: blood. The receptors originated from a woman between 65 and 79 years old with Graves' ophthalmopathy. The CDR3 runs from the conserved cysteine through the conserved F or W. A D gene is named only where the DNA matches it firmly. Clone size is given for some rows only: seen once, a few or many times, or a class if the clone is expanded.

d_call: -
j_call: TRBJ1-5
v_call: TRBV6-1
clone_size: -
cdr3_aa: CASSEGTLQPQHF
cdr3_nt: TGTGCCAGCAGTGAAGGGACGTTACAGCCCCAGCATTTT

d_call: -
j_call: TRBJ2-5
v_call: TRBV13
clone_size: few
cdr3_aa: CASSLGWGPETQYF
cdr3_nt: TGTGCCAGCAGCTTAGGGTGGGGGCCAGAGACCCAGTACTTC

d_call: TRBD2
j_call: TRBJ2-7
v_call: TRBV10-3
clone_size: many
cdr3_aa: CAISESTSGIIVQYF
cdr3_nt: TGTGCCATCAGTGAGTCGACTAGCGGGATTATTGTGCAGTACTTC

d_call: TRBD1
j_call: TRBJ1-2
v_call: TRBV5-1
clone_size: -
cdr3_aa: CASSLVLFGQGDGYTF
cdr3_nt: TGCGCCAGCAGCTTGGTGTTGTTCGGACAGGGGGACGGCTACACCTTC

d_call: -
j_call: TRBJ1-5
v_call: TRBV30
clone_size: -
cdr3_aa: CAWRLQGANQPQHF
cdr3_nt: TGTGCCTGGAGATTACAGGGAGCGAATCAGCCCCAGCATTTT

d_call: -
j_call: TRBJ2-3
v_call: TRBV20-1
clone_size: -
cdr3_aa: CSALGGASTDTQYF
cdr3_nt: TGCAGTGCCTTGGGCGGGGCTAGCACAGATACGCAGTATTTT

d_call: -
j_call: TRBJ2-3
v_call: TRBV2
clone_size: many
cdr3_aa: CASNLADTQYF
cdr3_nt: TGTGCCAGCAACCTAGCAGATACGCAGTATTTT

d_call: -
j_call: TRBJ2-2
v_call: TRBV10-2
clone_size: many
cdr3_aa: CASTTGGPRSGRHTGELFF
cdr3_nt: TGCGCCAGCACCACAGGGGGACCGAGGAGCGGGAGACACACCGGGGAGCTGTTTTTT

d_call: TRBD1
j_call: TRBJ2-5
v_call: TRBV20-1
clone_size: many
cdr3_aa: CSAPTRQGRETQYF
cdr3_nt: TGCAGTGCACCCACTAGACAGGGGAGGGAGACCCAGTACTTC

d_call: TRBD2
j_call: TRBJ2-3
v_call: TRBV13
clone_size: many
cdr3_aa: CASSIRLAGGTDTQYF
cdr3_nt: TGTGCCAGCAGCATCAGACTAGCGGGAGGCACAGATACGCAGTATTTT

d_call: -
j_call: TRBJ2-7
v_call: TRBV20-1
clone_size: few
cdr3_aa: CSARDFGLSSYEQYF
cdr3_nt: TGCAGTGCTAGAGATTTCGGTTTAAGCTCCTACGAGCAGTACTTC

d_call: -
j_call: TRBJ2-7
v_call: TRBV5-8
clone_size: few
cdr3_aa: CASSHFDGYEQYF
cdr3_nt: TGTGCCAGCAGCCACTTTGACGGTTACGAGCAGTACTTC

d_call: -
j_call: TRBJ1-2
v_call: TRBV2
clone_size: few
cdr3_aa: CASSERQRAIGYTF
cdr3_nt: TGTGCCAGCAGTGAAAGACAGAGGGCTATTGGCTACACCTTC

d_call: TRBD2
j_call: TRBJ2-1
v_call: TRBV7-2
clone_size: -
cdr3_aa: CASSLVGSSGNEQFF
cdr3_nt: TGTGCCAGCAGCTTAGTGGGATCTAGCGGCAATGAGCAGTTCTTC

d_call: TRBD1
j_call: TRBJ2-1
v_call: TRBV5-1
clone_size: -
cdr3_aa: CASSLGTGIYNEQFF
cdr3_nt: TGCGCCAGCAGCTTAGGGACAGGGATCTACAATGAGCAGTTCTTC

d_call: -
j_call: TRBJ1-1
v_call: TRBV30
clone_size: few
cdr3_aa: CAWSPGGLATEAFF
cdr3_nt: TGTGCCTGGAGCCCCGGGGGCTTGGCCACTGAAGCTTTCTTT

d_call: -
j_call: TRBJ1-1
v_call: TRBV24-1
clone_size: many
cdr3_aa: CATSDRNRDTEAFF
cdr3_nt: TGTGCCACCAGTGACCGAAACAGGGACACTGAAGCTTTCTTT

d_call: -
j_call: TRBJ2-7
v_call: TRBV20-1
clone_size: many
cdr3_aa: CSAPGRAGYEQYF
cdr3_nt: TGCAGTGCACCAGGGCGGGCGGGGTACGAGCAGTACTTC

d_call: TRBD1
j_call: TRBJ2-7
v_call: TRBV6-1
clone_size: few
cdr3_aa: CASRRQGGSYEQYF
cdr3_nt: TGTGCCAGCAGGAGACAGGGGGGGTCCTACGAGCAGTACTTC

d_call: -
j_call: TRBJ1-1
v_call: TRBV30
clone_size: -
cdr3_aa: CAWSVGTPIEAFF
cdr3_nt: TGTGCCTGGAGTGTAGGGACACCGATTGAAGCTTTCTTT

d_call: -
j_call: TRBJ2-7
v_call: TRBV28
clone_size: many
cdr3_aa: CASIGGYEQYF
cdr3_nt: TGTGCCAGCATTGGGGGATACGAGCAGTACTTC

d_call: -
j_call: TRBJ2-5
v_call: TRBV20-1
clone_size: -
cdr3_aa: CSAKWQGLETQYF
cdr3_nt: TGCAGTGCAAAGTGGCAGGGGCTTGAGACCCAGTACTTC

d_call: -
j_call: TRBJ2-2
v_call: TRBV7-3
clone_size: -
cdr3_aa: CASSRGPLNTGELFF
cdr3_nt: TGTGCCAGCAGTAGGGGCCCCCTGAACACCGGGGAGCTGTTTTTT

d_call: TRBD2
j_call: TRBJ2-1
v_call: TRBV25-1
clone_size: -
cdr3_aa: CASSEWGLAGYNEQFF
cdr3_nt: TGTGCCAGCAGTGAATGGGGACTAGCGGGTTACAATGAGCAGTTCTTC

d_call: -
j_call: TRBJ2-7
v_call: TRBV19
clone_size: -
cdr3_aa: CASSIRGNEQYF
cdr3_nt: TGTGCCAGTAGTATCAGGGGAAACGAGCAGTACTTC

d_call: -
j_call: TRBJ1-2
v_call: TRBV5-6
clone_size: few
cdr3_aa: CASSLEETYGYTF
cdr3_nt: TGTGCCAGCAGCTTGGAGGAAACCTATGGCTACACCTTC

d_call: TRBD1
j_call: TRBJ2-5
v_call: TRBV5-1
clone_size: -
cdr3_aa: CASSSQSRGQETQYF
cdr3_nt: TGCGCCAGCAGCTCTCAATCCAGGGGGCAAGAGACCCAGTACTTC

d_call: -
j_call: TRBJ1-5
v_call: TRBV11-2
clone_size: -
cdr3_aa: CASSQERGTLNQPQHF
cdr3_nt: TGCGCCAGCAGCCAAGAAAGGGGAACGCTCAATCAGCCCCAGCATTTT

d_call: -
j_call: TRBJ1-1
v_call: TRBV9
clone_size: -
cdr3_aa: CASSADVWTLANTEAFF
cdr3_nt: TGTGCCAGCAGCGCTGACGTATGGACTTTAGCGAACACTGAAGCTTTCTTT

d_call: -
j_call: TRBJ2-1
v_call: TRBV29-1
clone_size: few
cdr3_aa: CSVEFRNEQFF
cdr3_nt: TGCAGCGTTGAATTCCGCAATGAGCAGTTCTTC

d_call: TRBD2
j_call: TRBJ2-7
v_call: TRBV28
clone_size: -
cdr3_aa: CASSPSLAGAHEQYF
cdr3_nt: TGTGCCAGCAGCCCCAGCCTAGCGGGAGCCCACGAGCAGTACTTC

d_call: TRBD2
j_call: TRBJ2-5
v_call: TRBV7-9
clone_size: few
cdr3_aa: CASSSSPTTSGRAETQYF
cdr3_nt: TGTGCCAGCAGCTCTTCCCCGACGACTAGCGGGAGGGCCGAGACCCAGTACTTC

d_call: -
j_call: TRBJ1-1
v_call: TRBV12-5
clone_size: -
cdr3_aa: CASGLWIGVHTEAFF
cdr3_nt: TGTGCTAGTGGCCTCTGGATAGGGGTCCACACTGAAGCTTTCTTT

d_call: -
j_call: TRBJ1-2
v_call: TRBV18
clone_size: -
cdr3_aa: CASSPPAGWGYTF
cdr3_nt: TGTGCCAGCTCACCACCTGCAGGGTGGGGCTACACCTTC

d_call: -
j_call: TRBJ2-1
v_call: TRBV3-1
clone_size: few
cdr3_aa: CASSQDIGGAYNEQFF
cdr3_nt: TGTGCCAGCAGCCAAGATATCGGGGGAGCCTACAATGAGCAGTTCTTC

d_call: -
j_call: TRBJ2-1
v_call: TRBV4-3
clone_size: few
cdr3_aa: CASSQDWGGTRNEQFF
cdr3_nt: TGCGCCAGCAGCCAAGATTGGGGCGGGACACGGAATGAGCAGTTCTTC

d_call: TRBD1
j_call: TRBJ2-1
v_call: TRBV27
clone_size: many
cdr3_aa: CASTTFTWDSAYNEQFF
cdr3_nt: TGTGCCAGCACCACCTTTACATGGGACAGCGCCTACAATGAGCAGTTCTTC

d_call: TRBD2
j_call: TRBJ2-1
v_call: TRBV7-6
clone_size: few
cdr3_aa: CASSFRSSGSGSYNEQFF
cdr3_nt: TGTGCCAGCAGCTTCAGGTCTAGCGGGAGTGGGTCCTACAATGAGCAGTTCTTC

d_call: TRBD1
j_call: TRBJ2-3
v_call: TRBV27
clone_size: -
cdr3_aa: CASRTGADTQYF
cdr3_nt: TGTGCCAGCCGGACAGGGGCAGATACGCAGTATTTT

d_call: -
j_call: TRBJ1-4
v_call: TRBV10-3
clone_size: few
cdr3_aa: CAISAGLTNEKLFF
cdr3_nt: TGTGCCATCAGTGCTGGACTAACTAATGAAAAACTGTTTTTT

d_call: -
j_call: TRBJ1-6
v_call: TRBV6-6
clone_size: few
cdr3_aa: CASSYSLSTKDYDSPLHF
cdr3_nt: TGTGCCAGCAGTTACTCTTTGTCCACCAAAGATTATGATTCACCCCTCCACTTT

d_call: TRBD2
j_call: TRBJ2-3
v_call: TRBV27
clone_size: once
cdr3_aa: CASRRTSGRPYDTQYF
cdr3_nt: TGTGCCAGCAGACGGACTAGCGGGAGGCCTTATGATACGCAGTATTTT

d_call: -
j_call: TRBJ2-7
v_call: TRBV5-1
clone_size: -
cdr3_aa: CASSLGGSIYEQYF
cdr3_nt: TGCGCCAGCAGCTTGGGAGGGTCCATCTACGAGCAGTACTTC

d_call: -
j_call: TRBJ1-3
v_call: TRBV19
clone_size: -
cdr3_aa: CASSSLQSGNTIYF
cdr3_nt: TGTGCCAGTAGTTCGCTACAGTCTGGAAACACCATATATTTT

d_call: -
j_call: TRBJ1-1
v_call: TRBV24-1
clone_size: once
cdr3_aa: CATSDRTVMNTEAFF
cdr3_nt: TGTGCCACCAGTGATAGAACAGTGATGAACACTGAAGCTTTCTTT

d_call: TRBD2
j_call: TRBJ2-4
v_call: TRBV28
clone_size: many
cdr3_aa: CASSPYMGLAGTNIQYF
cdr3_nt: TGTGCCAGCAGCCCGTATATGGGACTAGCGGGTACAAACATTCAGTACTTC

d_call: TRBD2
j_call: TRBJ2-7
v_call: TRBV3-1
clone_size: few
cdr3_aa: CASSQETSGTYEQYF
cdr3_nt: TGTGCCAGCAGTCAAGAGACTAGCGGGACCTACGAGCAGTACTTC

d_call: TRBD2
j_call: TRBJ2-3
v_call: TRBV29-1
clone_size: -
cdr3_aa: CSVASSGSNADTQYF
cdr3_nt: TGCAGCGTTGCGTCTAGCGGGAGTAACGCAGATACGCAGTATTTT

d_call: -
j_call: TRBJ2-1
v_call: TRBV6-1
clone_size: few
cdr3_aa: CASSYESSYNEQFF
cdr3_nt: TGTGCCAGCAGTTACGAAAGCTCCTACAATGAGCAGTTCTTC

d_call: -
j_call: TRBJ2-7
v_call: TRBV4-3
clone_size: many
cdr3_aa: CASSQEPGPYEQYF
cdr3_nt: TGCGCCAGCAGCCAAGAACCGGGACCCTACGAGCAGTACTTC

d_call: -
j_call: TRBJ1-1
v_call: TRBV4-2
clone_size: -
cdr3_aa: CASSQDPRRGPTPEAFF
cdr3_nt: TGTGCCAGCAGCCAAGATCCCCGCCGGGGCCCGACCCCTGAAGCTTTCTTT

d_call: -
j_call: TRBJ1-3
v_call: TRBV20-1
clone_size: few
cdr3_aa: CSARIGGSGNTIYF
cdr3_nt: TGCAGTGCTAGGATTGGGGGCTCTGGAAACACCATATATTTT

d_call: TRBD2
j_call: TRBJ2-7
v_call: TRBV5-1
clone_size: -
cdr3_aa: CASSHSAGRAVYEQYF
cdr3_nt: TGCGCCAGCAGCCACTCGGCTGGGAGGGCAGTCTACGAGCAGTACTTC

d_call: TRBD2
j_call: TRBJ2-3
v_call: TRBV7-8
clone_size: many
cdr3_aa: CASSLGASGVPDTQYF
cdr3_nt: TGTGCCAGCAGCTTAGGGGCTAGCGGGGTACCAGATACGCAGTATTTT

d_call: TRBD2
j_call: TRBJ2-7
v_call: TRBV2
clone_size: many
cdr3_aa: CASRPGLAYSYEQYF
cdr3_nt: TGTGCCAGCAGACCAGGACTAGCGTACTCCTACGAGCAGTACTTC

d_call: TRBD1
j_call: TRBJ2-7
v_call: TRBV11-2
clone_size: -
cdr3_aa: CASSRDSLLTYEQYF
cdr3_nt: TGTGCCAGCAGCAGGGACAGTCTTCTGACCTACGAGCAGTACTTC

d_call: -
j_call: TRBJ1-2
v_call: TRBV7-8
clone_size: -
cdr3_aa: CASSLGGMFWGNDGYTF
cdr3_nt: TGTGCCAGCAGCTTAGGAGGCATGTTTTGGGGCAATGACGGCTACACCTTC